Sequencing of this T cell receptor beta chain was carried out in a study of cytomegalovirus exposure and HLA in healthy donors. Study-wide results and limits: It was likely that a cluster of highly shared sequence variants was a sequencing artifact. A link between a missense DCLRE1C variant and TCR beta V- and J-gene trimming emerged from a later analysis.

Primers for the PCR totalled 60 Vbeta and 13 Jbeta. Per the original methods: A later analysis tallied about 80 million unique TCR beta chains, some 12 million of them shared. Assay: immunoSEQ multiplex PCR; the TCRdb copy retains only in-frame clones and omits some. Clonal size and the V and J genes are those of that table, whereas D and trimming came from the DNA. Of about 82,000 clones listed, approximately 74% were seen once; the top ten hold 6% to 8%. As for this clone: Its antigen is not known.

The origin of this receptor is a woman aged 50 to 60 in good health and CMV-seropositive. What was sequenced was PBMCs.

The CDR3 loop reads CAWSKGQVYTGELFF. The CDR3 coding sequence is TGTGCCTGGAGTAAAGGACAGGTTTACACCGGGGAGCTGTTTTTT. The rearrangement links TRBV30 to TRBJ2-2, with 7 nucleotides matching TRBD1. CDR3 length: 15 residues. Per the germline V gene, CDR1 is GTSNPN and CDR2 is SVGIG (reference sequence). The V gene end was trimmed by 2 bases and the J gene end by 3 bases; junction bases not matched to a gene: 6.